These T cell receptor beta chains were read from a single sample in a study of shared clonotypes between healthy human individuals. Sequencing used immunoSEQ multiplex PCR; TCRdb keeps in-frame clones, though not all of them. The sample carries roughly 500,000 clones, 76% recorded once. The sample taken for sequencing was PBMCs. All receptors come from a woman aged 35 to 49 in good health. Some clones in this sample may be carry-over from other donors' samples. The CDR3 runs from the conserved cysteine through the conserved F or W.

v_gene,j_gene,CDR3aa
TRBV30,TRBJ1-3,CAWSVSVGNTIYF
TRBV27,TRBJ1-1,CASSLNRASARGTEAFF
TRBV4-2,TRBJ2-1,CASSSLTSGHNEQFF
TRBV6-6,TRBJ2-7,CASSYRGIGEQYF
TRBV10-3,TRBJ2-1,CAIGGGNEQFF
TRBV5-1,TRBJ2-5,CASSGGTSRETQYF
TRBV29-1,TRBJ1-1,CSVVAFSEAFF
TRBV6-5,TRBJ1-2,CASSALEANYGYTF
TRBV18,TRBJ2-1,CASSRLSSNEQFF
TRBV28,TRBJ2-3,CASSTTRQGGDTDTQYF
TRBV5-4,TRBJ2-7,CASSLGGGQGALNEQYF
TRBV11-2,TRBJ2-7,CASSLDGTYEQYF
TRBV4-2,TRBJ1-2,CASSHGGQYYGYTF
TRBV7-2,TRBJ2-2,CASSRSTSGDTGELFF
TRBV2,TRBJ1-5,CATSDRVGNQPQHF
TRBV27,TRBJ2-1,CASRKGTNYNEQFF
TRBV7-2,TRBJ2-7,CASSSLATRSYEQYF
TRBV4-2,TRBJ1-1,CASSLPGQGVTEAFF
TRBV6-1,TRBJ1-5,CASMGEAPSEPQHF
TRBV2,TRBJ2-6,CASSESALGSLGF
TRBV6-6,TRBJ1-5,CASSPGQILKQPQHF
TRBV5-5,TRBJ2-2,CASSRGQGSTGELFF
TRBV28,TRBJ2-2,CAAGGPPPTGELFF
TRBV15,.,CATRTSGNYEQYF
TRBV2,TRBJ2-1,CASSEGGGGPYNEQFF
TRBV10-3,TRBJ2-1,CAINDREGNEQFF
TRBV5-6,TRBJ2-5,CASSPLRAGGRETQYF